This T cell receptor (beta chain) was sequenced in a study of blood T cell repertoires in COVID-19. Study details: COVID-19 samples from acute and convalescent phases originated in the United States, Italy and Spain. Sources were T cells, B-cell-depleted T cells, or PBMCs; the material itself was cDNA or gDNA.

There are 16 residues in the CDR3. V was cut by 1 base and J by 8 bases, with 17 bases left in between. Germline V CDR1 and CDR2: SEHNR, FQNEAQ (reference sequence). In the original analysis: Estimation of nucleated cell counts was performed using reference gene primer amplification. The assay was immunoSEQ multiplex PCR, and TCRdb's table has in-frame clones only and misses some. Clone size and V and J calls were adopted from that table, with D and trimming inferred from the DNA. This sample has tens of thousands of clones, with approximately 81% found just once. This TCR was recovered from a human donor in a cohort sampled during active COVID-19. The rearrangement joins TRBV7-9 to TRBJ1-4; D remains unclear. The material sequenced was peripheral blood. The CDR3 protein is CASSLEGGESREKLFF. The CDR3 region has the DNA TGTGCCAGCAGCTTAGAAGGTGGGGAGAGTCGGGAAAAACTGTTTTTT.